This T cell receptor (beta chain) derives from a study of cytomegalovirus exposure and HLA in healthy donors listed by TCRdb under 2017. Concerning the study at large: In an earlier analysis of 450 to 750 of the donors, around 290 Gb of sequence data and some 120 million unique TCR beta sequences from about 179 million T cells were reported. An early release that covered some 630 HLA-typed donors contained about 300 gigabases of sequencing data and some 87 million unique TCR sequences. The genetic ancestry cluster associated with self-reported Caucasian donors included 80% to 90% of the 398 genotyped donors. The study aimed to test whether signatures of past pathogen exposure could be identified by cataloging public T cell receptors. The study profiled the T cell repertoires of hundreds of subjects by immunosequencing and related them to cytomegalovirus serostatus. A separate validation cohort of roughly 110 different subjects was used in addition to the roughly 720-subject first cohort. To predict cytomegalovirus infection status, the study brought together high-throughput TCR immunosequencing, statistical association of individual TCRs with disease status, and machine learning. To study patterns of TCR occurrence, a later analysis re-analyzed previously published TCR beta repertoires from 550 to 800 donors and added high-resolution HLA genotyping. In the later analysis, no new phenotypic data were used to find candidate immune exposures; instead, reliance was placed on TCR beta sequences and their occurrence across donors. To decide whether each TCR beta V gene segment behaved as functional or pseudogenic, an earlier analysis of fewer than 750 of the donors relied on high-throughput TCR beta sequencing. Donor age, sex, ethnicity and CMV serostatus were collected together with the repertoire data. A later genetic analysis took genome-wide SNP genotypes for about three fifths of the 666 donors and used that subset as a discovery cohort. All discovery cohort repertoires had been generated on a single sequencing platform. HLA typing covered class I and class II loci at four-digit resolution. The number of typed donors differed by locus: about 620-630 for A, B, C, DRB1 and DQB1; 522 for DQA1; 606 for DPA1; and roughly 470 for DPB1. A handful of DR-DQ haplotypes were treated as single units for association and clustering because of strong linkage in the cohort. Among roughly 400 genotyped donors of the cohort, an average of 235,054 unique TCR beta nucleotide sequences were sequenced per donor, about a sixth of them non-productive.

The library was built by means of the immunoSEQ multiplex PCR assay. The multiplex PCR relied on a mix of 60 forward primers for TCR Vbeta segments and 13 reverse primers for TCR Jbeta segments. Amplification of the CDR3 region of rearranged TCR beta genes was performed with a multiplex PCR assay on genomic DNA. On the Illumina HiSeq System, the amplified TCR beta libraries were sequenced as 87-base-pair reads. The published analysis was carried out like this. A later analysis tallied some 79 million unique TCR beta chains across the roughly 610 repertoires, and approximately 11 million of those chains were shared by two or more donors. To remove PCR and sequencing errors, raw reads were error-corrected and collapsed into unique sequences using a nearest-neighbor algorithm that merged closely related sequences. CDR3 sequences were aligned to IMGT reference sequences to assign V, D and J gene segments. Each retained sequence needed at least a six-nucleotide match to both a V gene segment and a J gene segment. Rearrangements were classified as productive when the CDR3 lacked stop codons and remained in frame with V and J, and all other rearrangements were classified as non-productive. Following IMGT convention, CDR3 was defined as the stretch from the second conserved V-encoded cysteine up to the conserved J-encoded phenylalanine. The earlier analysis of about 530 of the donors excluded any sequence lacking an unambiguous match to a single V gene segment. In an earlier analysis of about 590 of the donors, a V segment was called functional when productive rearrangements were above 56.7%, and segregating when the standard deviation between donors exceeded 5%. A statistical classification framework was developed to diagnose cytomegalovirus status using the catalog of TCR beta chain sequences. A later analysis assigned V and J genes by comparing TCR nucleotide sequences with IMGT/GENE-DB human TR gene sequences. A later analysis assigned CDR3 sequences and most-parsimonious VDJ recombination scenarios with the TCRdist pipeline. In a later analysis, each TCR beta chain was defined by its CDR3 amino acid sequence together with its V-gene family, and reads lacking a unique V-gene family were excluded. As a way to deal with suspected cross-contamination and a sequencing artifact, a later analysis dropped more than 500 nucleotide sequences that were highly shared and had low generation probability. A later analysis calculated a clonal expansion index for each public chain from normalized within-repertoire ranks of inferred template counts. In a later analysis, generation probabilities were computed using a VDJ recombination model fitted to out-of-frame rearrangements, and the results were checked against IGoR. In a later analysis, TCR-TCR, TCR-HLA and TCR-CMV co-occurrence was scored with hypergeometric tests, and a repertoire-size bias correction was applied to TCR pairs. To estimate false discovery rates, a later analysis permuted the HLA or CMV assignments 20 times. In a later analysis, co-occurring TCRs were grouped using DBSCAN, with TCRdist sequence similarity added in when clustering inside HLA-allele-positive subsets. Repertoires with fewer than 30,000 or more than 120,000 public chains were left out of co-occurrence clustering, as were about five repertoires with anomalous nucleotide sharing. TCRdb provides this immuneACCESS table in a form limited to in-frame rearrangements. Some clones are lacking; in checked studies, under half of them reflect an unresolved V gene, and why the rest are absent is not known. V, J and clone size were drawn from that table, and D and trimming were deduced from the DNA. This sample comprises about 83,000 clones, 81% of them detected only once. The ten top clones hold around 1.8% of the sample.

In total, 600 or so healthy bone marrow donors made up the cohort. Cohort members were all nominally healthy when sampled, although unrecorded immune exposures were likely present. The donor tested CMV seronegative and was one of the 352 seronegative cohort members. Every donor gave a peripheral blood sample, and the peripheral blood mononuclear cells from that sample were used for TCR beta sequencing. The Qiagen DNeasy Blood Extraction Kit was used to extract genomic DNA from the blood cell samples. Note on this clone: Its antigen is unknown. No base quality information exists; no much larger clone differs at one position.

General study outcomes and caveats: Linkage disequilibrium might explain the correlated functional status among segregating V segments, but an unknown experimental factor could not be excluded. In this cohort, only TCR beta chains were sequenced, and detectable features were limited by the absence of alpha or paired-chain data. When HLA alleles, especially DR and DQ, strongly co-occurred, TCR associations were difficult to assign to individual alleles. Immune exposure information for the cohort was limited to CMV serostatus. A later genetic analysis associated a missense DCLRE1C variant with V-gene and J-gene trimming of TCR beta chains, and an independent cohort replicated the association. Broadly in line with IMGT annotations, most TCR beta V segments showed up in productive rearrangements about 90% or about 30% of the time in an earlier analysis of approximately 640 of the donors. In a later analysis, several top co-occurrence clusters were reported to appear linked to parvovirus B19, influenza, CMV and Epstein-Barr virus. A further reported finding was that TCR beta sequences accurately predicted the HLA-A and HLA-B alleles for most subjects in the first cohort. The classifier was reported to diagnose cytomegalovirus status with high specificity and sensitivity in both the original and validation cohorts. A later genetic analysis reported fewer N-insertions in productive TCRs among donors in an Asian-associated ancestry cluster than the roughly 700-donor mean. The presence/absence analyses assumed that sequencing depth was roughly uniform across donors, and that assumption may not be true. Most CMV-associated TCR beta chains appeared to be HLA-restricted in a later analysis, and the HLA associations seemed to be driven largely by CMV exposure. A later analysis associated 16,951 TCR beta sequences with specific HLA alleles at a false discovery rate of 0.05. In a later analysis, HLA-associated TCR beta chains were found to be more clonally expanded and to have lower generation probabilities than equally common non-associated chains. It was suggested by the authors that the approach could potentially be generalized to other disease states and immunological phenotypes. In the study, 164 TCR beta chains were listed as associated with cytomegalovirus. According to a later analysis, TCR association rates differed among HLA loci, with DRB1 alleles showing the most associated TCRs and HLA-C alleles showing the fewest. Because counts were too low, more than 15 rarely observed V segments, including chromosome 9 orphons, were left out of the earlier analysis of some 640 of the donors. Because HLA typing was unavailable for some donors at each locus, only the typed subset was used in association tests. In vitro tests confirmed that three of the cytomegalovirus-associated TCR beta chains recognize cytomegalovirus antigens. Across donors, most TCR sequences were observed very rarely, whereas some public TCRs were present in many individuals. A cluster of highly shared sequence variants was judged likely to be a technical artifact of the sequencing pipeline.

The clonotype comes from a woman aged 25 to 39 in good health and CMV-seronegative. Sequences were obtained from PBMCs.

The CDR3 protein sequence reads: CASSFQRSFDFDTQYF. The nucleotide sequence reads TGCGCCAGCAGCTTTCAGCGGAGTTTTGATTTCGATACGCAGTATTTT. Recombination connected TRBV5-1 to TRBJ2-3; matching of 5 bases hints at TRBD2 as the D gene. The CDR3 runs 16 residues from the cysteine to the phenylalanine. The CDR3 DNA has 48 bases and is translated from base 1. Between the V and J ends, shortened by 2 bases and 6 bases respectively, the junction contains 19 bases. Sequences SGHRS (CDR1) and YFSETQ (CDR2) are obtained from the germline V gene. Supplemented by the reference TRBV5-1 and TRBJ2-3 proteins around the CDR3, the complete variable domain is KAGVTQTPRYLIKTRGQQVTLSCSPISGHRSVSWYQQTPGQGLQFLFEYFSETQRNKGNFPGRFSGRQFSNSRSEMNVSTLELGDSALYLCASSFQRSFDFDTQYFGPGTRLTVL.